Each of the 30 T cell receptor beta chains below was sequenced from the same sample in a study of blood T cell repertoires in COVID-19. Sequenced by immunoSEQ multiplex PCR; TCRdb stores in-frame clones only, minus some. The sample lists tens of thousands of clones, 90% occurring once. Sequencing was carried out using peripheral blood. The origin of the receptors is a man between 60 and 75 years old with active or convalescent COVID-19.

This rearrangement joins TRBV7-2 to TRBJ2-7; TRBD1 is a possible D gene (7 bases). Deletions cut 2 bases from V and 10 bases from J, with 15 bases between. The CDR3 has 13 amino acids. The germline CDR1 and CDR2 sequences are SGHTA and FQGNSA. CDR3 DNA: TGTGCCAGCAGCTTACGAGGAGGGGGCGACCAGTACTTC. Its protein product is CASSLRGGGDQYF.

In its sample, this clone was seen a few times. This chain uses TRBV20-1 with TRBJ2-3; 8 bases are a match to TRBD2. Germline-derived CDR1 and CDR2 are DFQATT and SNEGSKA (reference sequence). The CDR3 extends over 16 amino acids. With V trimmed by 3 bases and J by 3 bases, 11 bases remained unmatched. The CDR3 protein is CSASPEGTRSTDTQYF. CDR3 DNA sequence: TGCAGTGCTAGTCCCGAGGGGACTAGATCTACAGATACGCAGTATTTT.

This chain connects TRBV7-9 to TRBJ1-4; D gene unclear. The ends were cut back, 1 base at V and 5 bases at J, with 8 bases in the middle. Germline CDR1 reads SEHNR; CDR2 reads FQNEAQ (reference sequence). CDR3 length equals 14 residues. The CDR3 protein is CASSLEQFNEKLFF. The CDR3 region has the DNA TGTGCCAGCAGCTTAGAACAGTTCAATGAAAAACTGTTTTTT.

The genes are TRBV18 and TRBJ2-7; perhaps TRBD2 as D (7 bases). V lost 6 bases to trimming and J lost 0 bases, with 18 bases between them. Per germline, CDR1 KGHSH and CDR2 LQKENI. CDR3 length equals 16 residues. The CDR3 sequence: CASSPWGRGSSYEQYF. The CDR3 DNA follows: TGTGCCAGCTCCCCTTGGGGGCGGGGGAGCTCCTACGAGCAGTACTTC.

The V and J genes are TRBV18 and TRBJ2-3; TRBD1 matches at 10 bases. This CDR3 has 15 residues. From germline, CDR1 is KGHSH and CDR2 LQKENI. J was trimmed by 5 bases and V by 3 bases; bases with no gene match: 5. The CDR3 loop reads CASSPPGQGLDTQYF. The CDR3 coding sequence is TGTGCCAGCTCACCTCCGGGACAGGGGCTAGATACGCAGTATTTT.

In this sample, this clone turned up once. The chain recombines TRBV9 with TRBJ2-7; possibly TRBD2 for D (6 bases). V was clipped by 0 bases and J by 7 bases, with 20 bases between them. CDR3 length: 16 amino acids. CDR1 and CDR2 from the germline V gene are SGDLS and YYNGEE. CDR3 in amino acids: CASSVAGSGGIPEQYF. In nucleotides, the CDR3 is TGTGCCAGCAGCGTAGCCGGTAGCGGAGGAATCCCGGAGCAGTACTTC.

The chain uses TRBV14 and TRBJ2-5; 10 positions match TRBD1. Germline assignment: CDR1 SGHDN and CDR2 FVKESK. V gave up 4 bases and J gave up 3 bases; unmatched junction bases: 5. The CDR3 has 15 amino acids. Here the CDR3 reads CASSPWTGGEETQYF. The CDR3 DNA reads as TGTGCCAGCAGCCCCTGGACAGGGGGAGAAGAGACCCAGTACTTC.

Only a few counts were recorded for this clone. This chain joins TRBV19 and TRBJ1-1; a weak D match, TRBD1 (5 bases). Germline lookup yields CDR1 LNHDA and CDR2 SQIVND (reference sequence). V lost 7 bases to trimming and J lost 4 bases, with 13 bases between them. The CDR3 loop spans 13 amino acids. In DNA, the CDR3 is TGTGCCAGTACTGGCAGGGTGAGCACTGAAGCTTTCTTT. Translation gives CASTGRVSTEAFF.

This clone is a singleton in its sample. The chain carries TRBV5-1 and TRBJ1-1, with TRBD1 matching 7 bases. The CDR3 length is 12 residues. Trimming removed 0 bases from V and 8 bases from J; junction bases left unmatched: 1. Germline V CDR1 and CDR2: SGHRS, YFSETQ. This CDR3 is CASSLGQGEAFF. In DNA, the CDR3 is TGCGCCAGCAGCTTGGGACAGGGCGAAGCTTTCTTT.

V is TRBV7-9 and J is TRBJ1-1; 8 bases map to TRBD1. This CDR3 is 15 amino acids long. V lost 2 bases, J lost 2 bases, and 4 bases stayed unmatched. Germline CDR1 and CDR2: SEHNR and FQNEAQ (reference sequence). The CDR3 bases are TGTGCCAGCAGCTTAAGAGACAGGGGAAACACTGAAGCTTTCTTT. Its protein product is CASSLRDRGNTEAFF.

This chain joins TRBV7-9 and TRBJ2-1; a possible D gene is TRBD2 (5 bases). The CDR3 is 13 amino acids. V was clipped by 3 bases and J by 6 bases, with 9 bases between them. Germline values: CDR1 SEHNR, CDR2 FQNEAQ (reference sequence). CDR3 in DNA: TGTGCCAGCAGCTTGGGTGAGGGCAATGAGCAGTTCTTC. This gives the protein CASSLGEGNEQFF.

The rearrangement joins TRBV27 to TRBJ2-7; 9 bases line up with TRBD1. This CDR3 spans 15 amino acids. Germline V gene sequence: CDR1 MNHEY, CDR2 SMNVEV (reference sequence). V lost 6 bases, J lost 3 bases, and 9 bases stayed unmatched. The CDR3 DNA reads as TGTGCCAGCAGCCACACAGGGGGCAGTATCTACGAGCAGTACTTC. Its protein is CASSHTGGSIYEQYF.

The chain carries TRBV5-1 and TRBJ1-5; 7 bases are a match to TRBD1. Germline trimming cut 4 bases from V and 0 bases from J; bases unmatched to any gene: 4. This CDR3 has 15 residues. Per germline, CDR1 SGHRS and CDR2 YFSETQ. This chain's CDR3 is CASSVGQPSNQPQHF. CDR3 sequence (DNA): TGCGCCAGCAGCGTGGGACAGCCTAGCAATCAGCCCCAGCATTTT.

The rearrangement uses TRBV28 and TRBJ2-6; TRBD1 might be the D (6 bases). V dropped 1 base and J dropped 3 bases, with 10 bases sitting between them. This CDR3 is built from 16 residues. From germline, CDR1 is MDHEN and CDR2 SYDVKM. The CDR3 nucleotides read TGTGCCAGCAGTTTATTAGGCAGGGGTGGGGCCAACGTCCTGACTTTC. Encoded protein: CASSLLGRGGANVLTF.

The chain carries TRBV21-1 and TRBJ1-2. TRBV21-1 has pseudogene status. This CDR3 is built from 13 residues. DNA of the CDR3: TGTGCCAGCAGCAAAAAGAGGGTAAGCGGCTACACCTTC. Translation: CASSKKRVSGYTF.

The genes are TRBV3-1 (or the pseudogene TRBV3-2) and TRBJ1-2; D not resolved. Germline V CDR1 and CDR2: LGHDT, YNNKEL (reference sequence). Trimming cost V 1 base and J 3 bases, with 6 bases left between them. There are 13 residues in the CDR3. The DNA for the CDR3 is TGTGCCAGCAGCCAAGCTGGGCACTATGGCTACACCTTC. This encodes CASSQAGHYGYTF.

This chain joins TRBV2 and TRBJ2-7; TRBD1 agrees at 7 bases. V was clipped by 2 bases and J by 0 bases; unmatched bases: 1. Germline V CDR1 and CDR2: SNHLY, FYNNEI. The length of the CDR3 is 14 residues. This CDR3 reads CASSEWTGSYEQYF. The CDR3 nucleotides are TGTGCCAGCAGTGAATGGACAGGCTCCTACGAGCAGTACTTC. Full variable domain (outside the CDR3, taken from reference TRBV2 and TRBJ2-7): EPEVTQTPSHQVTQMGQEVILRCVPISNHLYFYWYRQILGQKVEFLVSFYNNEISEKSEIFDDQFSVERPDGSNFTLKIRSTKLEDSAMYFCASSEWTGSYEQYFGPGTRLTVT.

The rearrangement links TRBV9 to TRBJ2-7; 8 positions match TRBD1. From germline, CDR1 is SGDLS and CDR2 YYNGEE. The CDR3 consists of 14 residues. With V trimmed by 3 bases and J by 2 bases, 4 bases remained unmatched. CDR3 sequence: CASSARTGPYEQYF. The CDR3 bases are TGTGCCAGCAGCGCTCGGACAGGGCCCTACGAGCAGTACTTC.

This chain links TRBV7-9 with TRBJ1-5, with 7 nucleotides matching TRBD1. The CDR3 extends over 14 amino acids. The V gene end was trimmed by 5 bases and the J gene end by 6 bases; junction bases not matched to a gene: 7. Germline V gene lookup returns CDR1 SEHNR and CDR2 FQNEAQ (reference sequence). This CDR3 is CASSPFSGGQPQHF. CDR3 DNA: TGTGCCAGCAGCCCGTTCTCAGGGGGTCAGCCCCAGCATTTT.

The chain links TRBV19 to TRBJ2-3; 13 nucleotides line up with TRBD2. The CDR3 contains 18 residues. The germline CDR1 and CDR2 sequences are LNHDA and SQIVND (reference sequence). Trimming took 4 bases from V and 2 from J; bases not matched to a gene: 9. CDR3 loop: CASSKGLAGNPITDTQYF. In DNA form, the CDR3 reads TGTGCCAGTAGTAAGGGACTAGCGGGAAATCCCATCACAGATACGCAGTATTTT.

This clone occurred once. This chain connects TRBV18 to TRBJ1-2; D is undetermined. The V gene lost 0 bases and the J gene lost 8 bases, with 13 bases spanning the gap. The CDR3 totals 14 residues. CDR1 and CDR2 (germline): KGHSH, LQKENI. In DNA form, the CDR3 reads TGTGCCAGCTCACCACCATCGGTGTACCGGGGCTACACCTTC. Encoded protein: CASSPPSVYRGYTF.

Written as DNA, the CDR3 is TGTGCCAGCAGTTCCGGACAGGGAAGTCGGGAGACCCAGTACTTC. It yields the protein CASSSGQGSRETQYF. V and J are TRBV6-2 or TRBV6-3 and TRBJ2-5; 8 nucleotides match TRBD1. CDR3 length: 15 amino acids. The ends lost 4 bases at V and 5 bases at J; junction bases unmatched: 9. CDR1 is MNHEY and CDR2 is SVGEGT in the germline V gene.

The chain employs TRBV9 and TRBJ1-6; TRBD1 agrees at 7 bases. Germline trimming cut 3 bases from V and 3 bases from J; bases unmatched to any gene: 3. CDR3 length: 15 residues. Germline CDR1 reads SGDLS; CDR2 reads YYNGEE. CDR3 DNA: TGTGCCAGCAGCGCCCGGGACAGCTATAATTCACCCCTCCACTTT. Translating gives CASSARDSYNSPLHF.

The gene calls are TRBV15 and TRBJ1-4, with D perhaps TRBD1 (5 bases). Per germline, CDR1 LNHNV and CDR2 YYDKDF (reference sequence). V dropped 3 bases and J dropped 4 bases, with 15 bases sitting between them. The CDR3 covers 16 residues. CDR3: CATSSGWDGSNEKLFF. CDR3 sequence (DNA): TGTGCCACCAGCAGCGGTTGGGACGGGAGTAATGAAAAACTGTTTTTT.

The CDR3: CASSEIMSNEQYF. CDR3 coding DNA: TGTGCCAGCAGTGAAATCATGTCAAACGAGCAGTACTTC. The genes are TRBV2 and TRBJ2-7; D is unclear. The CDR3 is 13 amino acids. With 2 bases removed from V and 5 bases from J, the gap between germline ends came to 10 bases. Looked up from germline, CDR1 is SNHLY and CDR2 is FYNNEI.

The CDR3 DNA sequence: TGTGCCAGCAGTTTACCGGGGGCAGATACGCAGTATTTT. It is translated as CASSLPGADTQYF. This chain uses TRBV12-3 or TRBV12-4 with TRBJ2-3, with a possible D match to TRBD2 (6 bases). V dropped 2 bases and J dropped 4 bases, with 7 bases sitting between them. There are 13 residues in the CDR3.

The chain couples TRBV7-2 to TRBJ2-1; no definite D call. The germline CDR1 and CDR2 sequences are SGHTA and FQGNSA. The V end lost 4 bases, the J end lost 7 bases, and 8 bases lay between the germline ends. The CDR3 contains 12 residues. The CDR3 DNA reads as TGTGCCAGCAGCTCGAACGGGAATGAGCAGTTCTTC. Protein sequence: CASSSNGNEQFF.

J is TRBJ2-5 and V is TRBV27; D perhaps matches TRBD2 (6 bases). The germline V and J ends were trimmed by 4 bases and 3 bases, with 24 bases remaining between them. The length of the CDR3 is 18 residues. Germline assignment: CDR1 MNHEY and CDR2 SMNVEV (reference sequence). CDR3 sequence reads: CASSSISPRFGRKETQYF. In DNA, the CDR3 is TGTGCCAGCAGTTCCATATCCCCACGGTTTGGGAGGAAAGAGACCCAGTACTTC.

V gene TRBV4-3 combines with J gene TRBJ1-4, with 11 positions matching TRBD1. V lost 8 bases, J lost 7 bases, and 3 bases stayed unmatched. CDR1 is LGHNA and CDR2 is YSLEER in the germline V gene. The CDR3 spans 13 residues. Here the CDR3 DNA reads TGCGCCAGCGGGGACAGGGGGGCTGAAAAACTGTTTTTT. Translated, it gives CASGDRGAEKLFF.

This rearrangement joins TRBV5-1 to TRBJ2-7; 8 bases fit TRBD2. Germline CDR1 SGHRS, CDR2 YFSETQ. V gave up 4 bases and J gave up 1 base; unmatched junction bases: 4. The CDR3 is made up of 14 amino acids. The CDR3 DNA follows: TGCGCCAGCAGCGGGAGCGGGGGATCCTACGAGCAGTACTTC. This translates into CASSGSGGSYEQYF.